This T cell receptor (beta chain) originates from a study of blood T cells in healthy people across ages. This clonotype has ten or more counts. J gave up 10 bases and V 3 bases, and 6 bases lay outside the gene matches. This CDR3 is built from 12 residues. The germline V gene encodes CDR1 SQVTM and CDR2 ANQGSEA. Primers used in a second PCR of roughly 6 to 11 cycles were a sample-barcoded 5' primer and a J-beta primer mix. A tag from a template-switch adaptor with 12 random nucleotides marked each cDNA molecule. A minimum of 2.5 million CDR3-containing paired-end reads was obtained for each sample. TCRdb recomputed calls from the 5' RACE reads with MiXCR, one row per CDR3 protein. The profile shows 1.5 million to 1.9 million distinct CDR3 sequences, approximately 43% of them singletons.

V is TRBV29-1 and J is TRBJ2-1; 7 nucleotides agree with TRBD2. The TCR sequence derives from a young woman in good health. What was sequenced was blood. CDR3 nucleotide sequence: TGCAGCGTTGAGGGACTATCAAAGGAGCAGTTCTTC. Translated: CSVEGLSKEQFF.